Sequencing of this T cell receptor (beta chain) was carried out in a study of cytomegalovirus exposure and HLA in healthy donors. The CDR3 totals 14 residues. V lost 6 bases, J lost 4 bases, and 15 bases lay in between. Germline-derived CDR1 and CDR2 are MDHEN and SYDVKM. Study observations and caveats: Evidence from a later analysis indicated that most CMV-associated TCR beta chains looked HLA-restricted.

PCR amplification relied on 60 Vbeta primers (plus 13 Jbeta primers). Data came from immunoSEQ multiplex PCR; TCRdb stores just in-frame clones and leaves some out. The table shows 150,000 to 200,000 clones, with around 77% occurring only once. Regarding this clone: No antigen is known for it.

The origin of this receptor is a woman in her 30s in good health and CMV-seronegative. The V call is TRBV28, the J call TRBJ1-1; tentatively, D is TRBD1 (6 bases). The source material was PBMCs. This CDR3 reads CASRTQGTSTEAFF. The CDR3 DNA reads TGTGCCAGCAGGACACAGGGTACGAGCACTGAAGCTTTCTTT.